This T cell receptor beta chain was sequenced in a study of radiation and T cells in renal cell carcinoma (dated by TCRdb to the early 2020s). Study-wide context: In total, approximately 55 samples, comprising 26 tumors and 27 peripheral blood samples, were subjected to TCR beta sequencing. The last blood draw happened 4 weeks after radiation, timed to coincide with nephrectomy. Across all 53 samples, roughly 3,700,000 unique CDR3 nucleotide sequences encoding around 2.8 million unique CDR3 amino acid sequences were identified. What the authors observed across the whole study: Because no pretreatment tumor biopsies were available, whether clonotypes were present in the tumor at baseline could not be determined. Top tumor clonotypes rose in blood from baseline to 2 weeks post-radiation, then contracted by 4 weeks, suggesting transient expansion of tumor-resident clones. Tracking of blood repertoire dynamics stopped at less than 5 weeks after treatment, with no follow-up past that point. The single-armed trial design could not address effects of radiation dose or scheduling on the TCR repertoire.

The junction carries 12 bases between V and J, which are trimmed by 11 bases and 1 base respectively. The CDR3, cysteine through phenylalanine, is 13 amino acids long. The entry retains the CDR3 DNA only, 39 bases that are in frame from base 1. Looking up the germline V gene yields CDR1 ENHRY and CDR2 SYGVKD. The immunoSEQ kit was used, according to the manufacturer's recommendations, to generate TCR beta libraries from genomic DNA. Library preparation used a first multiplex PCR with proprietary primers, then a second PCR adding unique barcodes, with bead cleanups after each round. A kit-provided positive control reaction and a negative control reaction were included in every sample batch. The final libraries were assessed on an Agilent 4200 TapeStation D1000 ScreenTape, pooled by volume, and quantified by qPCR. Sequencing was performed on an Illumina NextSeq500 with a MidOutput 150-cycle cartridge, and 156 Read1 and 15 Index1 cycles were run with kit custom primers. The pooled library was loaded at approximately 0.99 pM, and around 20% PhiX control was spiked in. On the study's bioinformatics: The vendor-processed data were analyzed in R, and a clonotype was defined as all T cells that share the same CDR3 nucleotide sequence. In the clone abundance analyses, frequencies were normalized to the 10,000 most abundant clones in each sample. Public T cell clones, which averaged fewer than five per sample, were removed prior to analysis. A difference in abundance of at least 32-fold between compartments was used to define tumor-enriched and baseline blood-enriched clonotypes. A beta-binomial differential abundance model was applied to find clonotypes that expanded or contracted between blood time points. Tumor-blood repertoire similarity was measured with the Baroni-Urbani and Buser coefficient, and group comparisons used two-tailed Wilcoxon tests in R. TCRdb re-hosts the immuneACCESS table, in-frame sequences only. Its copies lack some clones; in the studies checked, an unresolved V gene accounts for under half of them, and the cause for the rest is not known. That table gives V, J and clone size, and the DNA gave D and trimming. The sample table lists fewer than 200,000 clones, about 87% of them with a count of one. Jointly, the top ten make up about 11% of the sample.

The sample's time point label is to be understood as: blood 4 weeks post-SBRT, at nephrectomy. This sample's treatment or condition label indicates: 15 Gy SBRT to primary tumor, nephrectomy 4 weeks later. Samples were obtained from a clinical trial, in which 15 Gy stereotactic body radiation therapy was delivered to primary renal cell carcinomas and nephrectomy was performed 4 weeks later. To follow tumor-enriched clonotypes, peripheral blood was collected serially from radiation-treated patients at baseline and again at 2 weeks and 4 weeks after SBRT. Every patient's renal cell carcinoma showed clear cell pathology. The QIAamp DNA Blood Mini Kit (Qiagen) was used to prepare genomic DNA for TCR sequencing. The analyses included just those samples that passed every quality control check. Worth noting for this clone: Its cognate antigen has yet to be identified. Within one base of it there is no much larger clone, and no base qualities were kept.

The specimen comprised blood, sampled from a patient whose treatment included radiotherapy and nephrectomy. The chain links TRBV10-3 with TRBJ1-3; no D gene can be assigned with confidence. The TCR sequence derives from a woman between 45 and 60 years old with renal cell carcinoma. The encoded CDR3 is CAPLVRSGNTIYF. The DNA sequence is TGTGCCCCACTAGTTCGTTCTGGAAACACCATATATTTT.